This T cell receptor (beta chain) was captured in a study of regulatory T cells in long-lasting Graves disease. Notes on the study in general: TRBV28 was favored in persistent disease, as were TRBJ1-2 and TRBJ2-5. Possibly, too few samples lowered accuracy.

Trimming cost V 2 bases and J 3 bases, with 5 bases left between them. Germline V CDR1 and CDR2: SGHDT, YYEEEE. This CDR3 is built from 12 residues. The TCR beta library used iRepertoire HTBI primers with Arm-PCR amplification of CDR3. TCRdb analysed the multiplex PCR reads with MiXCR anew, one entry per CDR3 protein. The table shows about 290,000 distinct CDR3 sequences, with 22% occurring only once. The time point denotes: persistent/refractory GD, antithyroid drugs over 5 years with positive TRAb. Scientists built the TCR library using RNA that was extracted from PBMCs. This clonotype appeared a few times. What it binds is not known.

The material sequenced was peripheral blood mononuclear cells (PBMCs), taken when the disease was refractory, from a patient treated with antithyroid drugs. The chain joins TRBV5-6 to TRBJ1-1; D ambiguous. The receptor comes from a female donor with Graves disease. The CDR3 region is CASSFGYTEAFF. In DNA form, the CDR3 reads TGTGCCAGCAGCTTCGGATACACTGAAGCTTTCTTT. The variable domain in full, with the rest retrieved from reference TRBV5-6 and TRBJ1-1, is DAGVTQSPTHLIKTRGQQVTLRCSPKSGHDTVSWYQQALGQGPQFIFQYYEEEERQRGNFPDRFSGHQFPNYSSELNVNALLLGDSALYLCASSFGYTEAFFGQGTRLTVV.